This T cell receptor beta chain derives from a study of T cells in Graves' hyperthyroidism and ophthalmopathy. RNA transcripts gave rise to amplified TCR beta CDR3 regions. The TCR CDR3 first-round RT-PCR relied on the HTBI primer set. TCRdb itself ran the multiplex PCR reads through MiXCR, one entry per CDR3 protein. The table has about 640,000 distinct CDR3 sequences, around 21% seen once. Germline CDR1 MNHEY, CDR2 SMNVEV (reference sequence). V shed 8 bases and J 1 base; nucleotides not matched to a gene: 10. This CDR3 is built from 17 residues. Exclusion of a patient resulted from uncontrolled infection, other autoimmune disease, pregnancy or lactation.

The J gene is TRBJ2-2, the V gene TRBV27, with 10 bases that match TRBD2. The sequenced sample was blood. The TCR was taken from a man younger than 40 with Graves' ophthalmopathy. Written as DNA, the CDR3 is TGTGCCAGCCGAGCCTCCAGGACTAGCGGGAACACCGGGGAGCTGTTTTTT. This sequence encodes CASRASRTSGNTGELFF.